This paragraph reports one TCR beta chain. The sample belongs to a study of blood T cell repertoires in COVID-19. Study details: The cDNA or gDNA used as material had been derived from T cells, B-cell-depleted T cells, or PBMCs.

This CDR3 comprises 14 residues. Germline V gene sequence: CDR1 MNHEY, CDR2 SMNVEV (reference sequence). The ends were cut back, 3 bases at V and 5 bases at J, with 10 bases in the middle. Participants had their cohort set by participant-reported clinical history. Participants in the exposed group had met a COVID-19 case in the 2 weeks before joining the study. How the authors handled the data: Amplified reference gene primers provided the basis for estimating nucleated cell counts. Sequenced by immunoSEQ multiplex PCR; TCRdb stores in-frame clones only, minus some. The V and J calls and clone size are taken from that table; D and trimming were inferred from the DNA. The sample yields 290,000 or so clones, roughly four fifths seen once.

The source is a man aged 35 to 55 who had been exposed to COVID-19. The chain employs TRBV27 and TRBJ2-2; D might be TRBD1 (5 bases). The sample comprised PBMCs or T cells enriched from blood (not recorded which). The CDR3 nucleotides are TGTGCCAGCAGTTTCAATGGGGCTACCGGGGAGCTGTTTTTT. Translation gives CASSFNGATGELFF.